This T cell receptor (beta chain) appears in the sequencing data of a study of T cells after posttransplantation cyclophosphamide. General study points: Later blood repertoires were often dominated by clones from the donor CD8+ memory compartment. Blood and skin or GI T cell repertoires showed limited TRB overlap.

Control samples came 1 year after myeloablative marrow transplants with methotrexate plus calcineurin inhibitor. The repertoire was sequenced with immunoSEQ multiplex PCR; TCRdb's copy has only in-frame clones and lacks some. Of some 21,000 clones listed, 86% are singletons. Germline CDR1 MNHEY, CDR2 SVGAGI. V was shortened by 7 bases and J by 2 bases, with 14 bases between the two germline ends. The CDR3 sequence is 14 residues long. This clone was seen just once. Its antigen is unidentified. The genes are TRBV6-5 and TRBJ1-2; D is undetermined. The specimen comprised PBMCs, sampled around 350 days after allogeneic stem cell transplant with calcineurin inhibitor and methotrexate. This clonotype was obtained from a female patient aged 30-39 years who received an allogeneic stem cell transplant from an unrelated donor, was CMV-positive, and had acute and chronic GVHD. A share of the T cells may be of graft donor origin. The CDR3 region has the DNA TGTGCCAGCAACGAGGCGGGGATGAACTATGGCTACACCTTC. It is translated as CASNEAGMNYGYTF.